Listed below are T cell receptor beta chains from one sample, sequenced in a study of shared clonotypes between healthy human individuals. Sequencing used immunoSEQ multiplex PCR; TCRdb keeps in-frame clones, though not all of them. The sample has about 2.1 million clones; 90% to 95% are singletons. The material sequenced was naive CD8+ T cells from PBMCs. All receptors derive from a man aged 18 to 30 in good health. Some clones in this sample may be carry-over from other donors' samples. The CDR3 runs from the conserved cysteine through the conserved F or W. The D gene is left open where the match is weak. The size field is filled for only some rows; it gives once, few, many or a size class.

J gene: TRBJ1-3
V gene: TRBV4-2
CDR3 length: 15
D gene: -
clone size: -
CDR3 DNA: TGTGCCAGCAGCCAAGAGGACAGCACTGGAAACACCATATATTTT
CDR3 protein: CASSQEDSTGNTIYF

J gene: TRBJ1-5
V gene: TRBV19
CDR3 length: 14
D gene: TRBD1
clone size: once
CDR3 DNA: TGTGCCAGTAGTACGCCAGGGGGTAATCAGCCCCAGCATTTT
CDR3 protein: CASSTPGGNQPQHF

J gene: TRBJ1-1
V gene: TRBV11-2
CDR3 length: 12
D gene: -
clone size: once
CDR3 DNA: TGTGCCAGCAGCCCCACAGGGCCCGAAGCTTTCTTT
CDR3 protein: CASSPTGPEAFF

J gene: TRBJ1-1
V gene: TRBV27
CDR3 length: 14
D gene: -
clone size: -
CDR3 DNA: TGTGCCAGCAGCCCCCGGGACCCGAGGGGTGAAGCTTTCTTT
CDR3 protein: CASSPRDPRGEAFF

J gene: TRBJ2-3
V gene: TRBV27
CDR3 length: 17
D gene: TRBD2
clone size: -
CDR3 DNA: TGTGCCAGCAGTTTGATTCTAGCGGGAGGGTTAGCAGATACGCAGTATTTT
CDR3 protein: CASSLILAGGLADTQYF

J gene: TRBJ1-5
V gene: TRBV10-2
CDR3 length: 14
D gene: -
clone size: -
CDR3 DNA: TGCGCCAGCAGTGTCGGCATCAACAATCAGCCCCAGCATTTT
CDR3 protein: CASSVGINNQPQHF

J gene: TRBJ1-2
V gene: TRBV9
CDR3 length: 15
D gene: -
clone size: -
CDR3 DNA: TGTGCCAGCAGCGTAGGAGGTGGGAACCTATATGGCTACACCTTC
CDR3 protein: CASSVGGGNLYGYTF

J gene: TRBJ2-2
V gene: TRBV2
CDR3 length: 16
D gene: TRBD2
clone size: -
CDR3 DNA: TGTGCCATCACGAATCGGACTAGCGGTAACACCGGGGAGCTGTTTTTT
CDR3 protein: CAITNRTSGNTGELFF

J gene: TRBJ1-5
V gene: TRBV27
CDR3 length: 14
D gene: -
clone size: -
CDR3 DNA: TGTGCCAGCGCCCCTACAGGGAGCAATCAGCCCCAGCATTTT
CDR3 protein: CASAPTGSNQPQHF

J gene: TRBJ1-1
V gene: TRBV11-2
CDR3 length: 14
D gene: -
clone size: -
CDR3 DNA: TGTGCCAGCAGCTTAGATATCCGGTCGGCTGAAGCTTTCTTT
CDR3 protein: CASSLDIRSAEAFF

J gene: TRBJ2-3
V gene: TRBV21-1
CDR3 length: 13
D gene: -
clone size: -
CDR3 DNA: TGTGCCAGCACTTGCTGGACGTCGGGTACGCAGTATTTT
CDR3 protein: CASTCWTSGTQYF

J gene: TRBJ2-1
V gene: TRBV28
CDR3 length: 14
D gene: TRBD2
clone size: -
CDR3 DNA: TGTGCCAGCAGCATAGCGGGACACTACAATGAGCAGTTCTTC
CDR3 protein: CASSIAGHYNEQFF

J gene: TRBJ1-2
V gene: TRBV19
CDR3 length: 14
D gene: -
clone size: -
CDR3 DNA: TGTGCCAGTAGTCCGGGCGGTATGAACTATGGCTACACCTTC
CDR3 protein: CASSPGGMNYGYTF

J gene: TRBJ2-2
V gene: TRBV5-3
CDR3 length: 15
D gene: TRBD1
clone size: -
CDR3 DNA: TGTGCCAGAAGCGGAGGACAGGGGGCTCCCGGGGAGCTGTTTTTT
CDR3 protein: CARSGGQGAPGELFF

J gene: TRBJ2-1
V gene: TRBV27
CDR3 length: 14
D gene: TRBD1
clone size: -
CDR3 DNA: TGTGCCAGCAGTGACAGGGGTCAGTACCATGAGCAGTTCTTC
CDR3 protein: CASSDRGQYHEQFF

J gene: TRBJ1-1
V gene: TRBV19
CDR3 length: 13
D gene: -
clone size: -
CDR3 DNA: TGTGCCAGTAGGGGTACACTTAACACTGAAGCTTTCTTT
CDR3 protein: CASRGTLNTEAFF

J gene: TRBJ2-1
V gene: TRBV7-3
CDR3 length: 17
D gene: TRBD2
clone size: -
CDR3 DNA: TGTGCCAGCAGCCCTGGGGGCGGGACTAGCGGGAGATATGAGCAGTTCTTC
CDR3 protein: CASSPGGGTSGRYEQFF

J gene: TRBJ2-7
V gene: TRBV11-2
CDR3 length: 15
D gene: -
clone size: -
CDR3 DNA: TGTGCCAGCAAGCTGGAGTTCGGGTACTCCTACGAGCAGTACTTC
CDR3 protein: CASKLEFGYSYEQYF

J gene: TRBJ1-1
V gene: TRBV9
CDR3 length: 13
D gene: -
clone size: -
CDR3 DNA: TGTGCCAGCTCCCTGGCAGGGGCCACTGAAGCTTTCTTT
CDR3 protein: CASSLAGATEAFF

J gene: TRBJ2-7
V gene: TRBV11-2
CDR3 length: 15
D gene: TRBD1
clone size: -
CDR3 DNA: TGTGCCAGCAGCCCCCGGAACAGGGGTCTGGCCGAGCAGTACTTC
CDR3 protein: CASSPRNRGLAEQYF

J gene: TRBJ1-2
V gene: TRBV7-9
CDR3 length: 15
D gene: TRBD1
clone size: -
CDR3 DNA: TGTGCCAGCAGCACCCAAACGGACAGGGGGTTCGGCTACACCTTC
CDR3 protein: CASSTQTDRGFGYTF

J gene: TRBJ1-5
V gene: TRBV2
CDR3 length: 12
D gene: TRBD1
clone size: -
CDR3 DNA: TGTGCCAGGGGGACAGGGGGGCAGCCCCAGCATTTT
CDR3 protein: CARGTGGQPQHF

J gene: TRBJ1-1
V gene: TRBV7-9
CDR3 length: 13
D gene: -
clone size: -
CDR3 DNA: TGTGCCAGCCGCCAGGGTGCAAACACTGAAGCTTTCTTT
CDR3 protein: CASRQGANTEAFF

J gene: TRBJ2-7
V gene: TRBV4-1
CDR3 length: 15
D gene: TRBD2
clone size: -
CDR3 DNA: TGCGCCAGCAGCCAGGCAGGCGGGAGGGCCTTCAAGCAGTACTTC
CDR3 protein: CASSQAGGRAFKQYF

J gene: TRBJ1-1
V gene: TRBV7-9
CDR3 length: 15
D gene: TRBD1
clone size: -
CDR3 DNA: TGTGCCAGCAGCTCCCGGGACAGGGGGCATACTGAAGCTTTCTTT
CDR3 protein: CASSSRDRGHTEAFF

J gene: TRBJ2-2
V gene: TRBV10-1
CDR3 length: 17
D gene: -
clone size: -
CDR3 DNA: TGCGCCAGCAGTGAGTCAGGGGGAGGCTACAACACCGGGGAGCTGTTTTTT
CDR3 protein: CASSESGGGYNTGELFF

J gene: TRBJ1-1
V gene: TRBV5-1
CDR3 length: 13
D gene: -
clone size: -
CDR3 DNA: TGCGCCAGCAGCCTCTCCGGAGGGGTAGAGGCTTTCTTT
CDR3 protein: CASSLSGGVEAFF

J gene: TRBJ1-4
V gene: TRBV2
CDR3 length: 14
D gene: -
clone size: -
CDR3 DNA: TGTGCCACGGAACCGGGACCGCTTAATGAAAAACTGTTTTTT
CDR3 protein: CATEPGPLNEKLFF

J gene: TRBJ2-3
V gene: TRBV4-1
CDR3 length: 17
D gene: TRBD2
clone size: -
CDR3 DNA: TGCGCCAGCAGCCGTAAAGAAACTAGCGGGATAACAGATACGCAGTATTTT
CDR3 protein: CASSRKETSGITDTQYF

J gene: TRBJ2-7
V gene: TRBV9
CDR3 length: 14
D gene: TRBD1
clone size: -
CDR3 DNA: TGTGCCAGCAGCGCTCATTACCAGGGGGTCGAGCAGTACTTC
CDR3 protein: CASSAHYQGVEQYF